The source of this TCR beta chain is a study of shared clonotypes between healthy human individuals. Unmatched junction bases numbered 3, after V lost 0 bases and J lost 7 bases. Germline CDR1 MNHEY, CDR2 SVGAGI. This CDR3 is built from 13 residues. Original data processing: ImmunoSEQ sequences covered only the junction and lacked quality scores; filtering therefore differed. Clones were read by immunoSEQ multiplex PCR, and TCRdb kept only the in-frame ones, dropping some. V and J calls and clone size come straight from that table; D and trimming were deduced from the DNA. The sample has millions of clones; more than 80% are singletons.

The V gene is TRBV6-5, the J gene TRBJ2-7; 7 nucleotides line up with TRBD2. Sample: naive CD4+ T cells from PBMCs. The subset denotes: CD45RA+ positively selected. This clonotype was sampled from a man younger than 35 in good health. Some clones in this sample may be carry-over from other donors' samples. CDR3 amino acids: CASSYSMGGEQYF. The CDR3 coding sequence is TGTGCCAGCAGTTACTCGATGGGGGGGGAGCAGTACTTC.